The clone carrying this T cell receptor (beta chain) was seen at least ten times. Antigen specificity is unknown. Starting from genomic DNA, TCR beta CDR3 was amplified through two-round multiplex PCR. The first PCR round targeted every TRBV and TRBJ gene with specific primers. TCRdb processed the multiplex PCR reads anew with MiXCR; each CDR3 protein has one entry. Altogether tens of thousands of distinct CDR3 sequences are present, roughly a quarter being singletons, with the ten largest covering 20% to 25%. The sample is drawn from a study of prognosis after radiotherapy for stage I lung cancer. About the study: Among the enrolled patients, fourteen had newly diagnosed primary stage I lung tumors, while five had oligometastatic NSCLC following surgical resection of the primary tumor. While more than 5 patients had squamous cell carcinoma tumors, the tumors of roughly twelve were adenocarcinoma.

Regarding the study as a whole: Reportedly, metastasis status was linked to differences in TRBV and TRBJ usage frequencies.

CDR3 length: 14 amino acids. J gave up 1 base and V 5 bases, and 3 bases lay outside the gene matches. Germline values: CDR1 KGHSH, CDR2 LQKENI. This chain joins TRBV18 and TRBJ1-1, with TRBD1 matching over 8 bases. The sequence was obtained from a donor aged 50 or older with non-small cell lung cancer. The input for sequencing was PBMCs, taken before or after stereotactic body radiation therapy (not recorded which). The CDR3 loop is CASSLGTGNTEAFF. Here the CDR3 DNA reads TGTGCCAGCTCATTAGGGACAGGGAACACTGAAGCTTTCTTT.